The 11 T cell receptor beta chains below were found in one sample sequenced in a study of T cell responses to AZD1222 COVID-19 vaccine. Profiled with immunoSEQ multiplex PCR; TCRdb holds only in-frame clones, not every one. The sample lists about 140,000 clones, 85% to 90% occurring once. The sequencing used peripheral blood, collected on day 0 of AZD1222 vaccination. These TCRs come from an adult in good health.

V and J are TRBV7-2 and TRBJ1-4; no definite D call. This CDR3 is 13 amino acids long. Germline CDR1 and CDR2: SGHTA and FQGNSA. Trimming pared 3 bases from V and 9 bases from J, leaving 11 bases between. The CDR3 here is CASSLLGSKKLFF. The CDR3 DNA sequence: TGTGCCAGCAGCTTGTTGGGGTCTAAAAAACTGTTTTTT.

V is TRBV19 and J is TRBJ2-5; 7 bases are shared with TRBD2. CDR1 and CDR2 (germline): LNHDA, SQIVND (reference sequence). The CDR3 length is 15 residues. The V and J ends lost 11 bases and 1 base, in that order; junction bases with no gene match: 13. The chain's CDR3 is CAPRSKGGSQETQYF. The DNA for the CDR3 is TGTGCCCCAAGATCGAAGGGAGGGAGCCAAGAGACCCAGTACTTC.

V gene TRBV3-1 (or the pseudogene TRBV3-2) combines with J gene TRBJ1-1; TRBD1 matches 8 bases. This CDR3 region has 14 residues. Per the germline V gene, CDR1 is LGHDT and CDR2 is YNNKEL (reference sequence). V dropped 4 bases and J dropped 4; count of bases not matched to a gene: 5. The CDR3 bases are TGTGCCAGCAGCCCCCGGACAGGGATCACTGAAGCTTTCTTT. Amino acid sequence: CASSPRTGITEAFF.

The DNA for the CDR3 is TGTGCCAGCAGCTTGATAGGGCTTAGAAACACCATATATTTT. Translated, it gives CASSLIGLRNTIYF. The chain joins TRBV5-5 to TRBJ1-3; no clear D gene. The CDR3 is 14 residues long. Germline V gene data show CDR1 as SGHKS and CDR2 as YYEKEE (reference sequence). Between the trimmed V and J ends, which lost 1 base and 5 bases, there was a span of 10 bases. The full variable domain, with the rest looked up from reference TRBV5-5 and TRBJ1-3, is DAGVTQSPTHLIKTRGQQVTLRCSPISGHKSVSWYQQVLGQGPQFIFQYYEKEERGRGNFPDRFSARQFPNYSSELNVNALLLGDSALYLCASSLIGLRNTIYFGEGSWLTVV.

This clone occurred a few times. A read error may produce the germline difference seen at one junction end. The V gene is TRBV15, the J gene TRBJ2-5, with 10 bases identical to TRBD2. The CDR3 length is 14 residues. Germline V gene data show CDR1 as LNHNV and CDR2 as YYDKDF (reference sequence). The CDR3 reads CATSSGKPSGSRDF. The CDR3 DNA follows: TGTGCCACCAGCAGTGGAAAGCCTAGCGGGAGTCGGGACTTC.

The CDR3 reads CASSYTLEDRVPYNEQFF. The DNA of the CDR3 is TGTGCCAGCAGTTACACCCTAGAGGACAGGGTGCCCTACAATGAGCAGTTCTTC. The chain recombines TRBV6-2 or TRBV6-3 with TRBJ2-1; TRBD1 matches 8 bases. This CDR3 comprises 18 residues. Losses at the gene ends were 2 bases for V and 2 bases for J; bases not matched to a gene: 11. CDR1 and CDR2 (germline): MNHEY, SVGEGT.

The rearrangement links TRBV7-9 to TRBJ1-1, with 11 bases identical to TRBD1. The CDR3 spans 17 residues. The V segment lost 4 bases and the J segment 5 bases; nucleotides outside the gene matches: 12. Germline values: CDR1 SEHNR, CDR2 FQNEAQ (reference sequence). Here the CDR3 DNA reads TGTGCCAGCAGCTCTCCGGACAGGGGGCTGAAGGGAACTGAAGCTTTCTTT. Translation gives CASSSPDRGLKGTEAFF.

The J gene is TRBJ1-5, the V gene TRBV18, with a tentative D call TRBD1 (6 bases). V was pared by 5 bases and J by 7 bases, with 24 bases between. The V gene's germline CDR1 is KGHSH and CDR2 LQKENI. The CDR3 loop spans 17 amino acids. As DNA, the CDR3 is TGTGCCAGCTCAATCGCCGTGGGGGCAGGGGCTTCGCAGCCCCAGCATTTT. It specifies CASSIAVGAGASQPQHF.

This chain links TRBV6-1 with TRBJ2-2, with a weak D call TRBD2 (5 bases). CDR3 length: 14 residues. V lost 2 bases and J 6 bases, leaving 10 bases between the germline ends. Looked up from germline, CDR1 is MNHNS and CDR2 is SASEGT. CDR3 sequence: CASSELAMAGELFF. The DNA for the CDR3 is TGTGCCAGCAGTGAACTAGCTATGGCCGGGGAGCTGTTTTTT.

This clone occurred a few times. The chain recombines TRBV7-9 with TRBJ2-7, with D perhaps matching TRBD1 or TRBD2 (6 bases each). Looked up from germline, CDR1 is SEHNR and CDR2 is FQNEAQ (reference sequence). The CDR3 spans 14 residues. Trimming removed 5 bases from V and 5 bases from J, with 16 bases in between. The CDR3 bases are TGTGCCAGCAGCATAAGCGGGTACAGGGACGAGCAGTACTTC. Translating it yields CASSISGYRDEQYF.

J is TRBJ2-1 and V is TRBV6-5; 12 bases are shared with TRBD2. Germline V gene data show CDR1 as MNHEY and CDR2 as SVGAGI. V lost 5 bases, J lost 7 bases, and 6 bases stayed unmatched. The CDR3 sequence is 15 residues long. The CDR3 bases are TGTGCCAGCAGTCCAACTAGCGGGGGGCCTAATGAGCAGTTCTTC. It codes for CASSPTSGGPNEQFF.